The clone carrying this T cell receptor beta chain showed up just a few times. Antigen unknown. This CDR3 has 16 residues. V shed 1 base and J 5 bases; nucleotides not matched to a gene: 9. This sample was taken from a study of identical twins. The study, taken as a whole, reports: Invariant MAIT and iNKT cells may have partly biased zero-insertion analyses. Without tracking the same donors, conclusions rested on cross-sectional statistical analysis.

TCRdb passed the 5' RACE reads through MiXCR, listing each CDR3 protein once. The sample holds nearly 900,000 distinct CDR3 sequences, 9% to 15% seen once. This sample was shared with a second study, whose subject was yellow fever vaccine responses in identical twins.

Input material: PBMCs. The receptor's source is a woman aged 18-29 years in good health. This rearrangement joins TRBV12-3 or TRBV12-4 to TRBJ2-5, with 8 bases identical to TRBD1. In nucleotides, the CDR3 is TGTGCCAGCAGTTTAGGGGGGACAGGTGGAGTGGAGACCCAGTACTTC. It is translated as CASSLGGTGGVETQYF.